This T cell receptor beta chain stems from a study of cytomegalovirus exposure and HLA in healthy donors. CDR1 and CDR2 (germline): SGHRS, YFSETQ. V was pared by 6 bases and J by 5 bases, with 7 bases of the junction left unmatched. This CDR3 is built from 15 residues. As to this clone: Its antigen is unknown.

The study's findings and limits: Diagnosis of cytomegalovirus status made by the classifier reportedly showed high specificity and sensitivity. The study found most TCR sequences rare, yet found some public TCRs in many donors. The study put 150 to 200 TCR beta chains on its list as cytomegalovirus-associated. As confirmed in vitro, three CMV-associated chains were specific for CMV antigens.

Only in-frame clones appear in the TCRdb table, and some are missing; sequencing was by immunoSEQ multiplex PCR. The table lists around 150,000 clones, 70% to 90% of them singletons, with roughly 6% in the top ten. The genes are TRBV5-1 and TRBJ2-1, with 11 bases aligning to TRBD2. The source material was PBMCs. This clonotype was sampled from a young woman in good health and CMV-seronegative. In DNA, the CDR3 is TGCGCCAGCACACAAGGGACTAGCGGCAACAATGAGCAGTTCTTC. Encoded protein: CASTQGTSGNNEQFF.